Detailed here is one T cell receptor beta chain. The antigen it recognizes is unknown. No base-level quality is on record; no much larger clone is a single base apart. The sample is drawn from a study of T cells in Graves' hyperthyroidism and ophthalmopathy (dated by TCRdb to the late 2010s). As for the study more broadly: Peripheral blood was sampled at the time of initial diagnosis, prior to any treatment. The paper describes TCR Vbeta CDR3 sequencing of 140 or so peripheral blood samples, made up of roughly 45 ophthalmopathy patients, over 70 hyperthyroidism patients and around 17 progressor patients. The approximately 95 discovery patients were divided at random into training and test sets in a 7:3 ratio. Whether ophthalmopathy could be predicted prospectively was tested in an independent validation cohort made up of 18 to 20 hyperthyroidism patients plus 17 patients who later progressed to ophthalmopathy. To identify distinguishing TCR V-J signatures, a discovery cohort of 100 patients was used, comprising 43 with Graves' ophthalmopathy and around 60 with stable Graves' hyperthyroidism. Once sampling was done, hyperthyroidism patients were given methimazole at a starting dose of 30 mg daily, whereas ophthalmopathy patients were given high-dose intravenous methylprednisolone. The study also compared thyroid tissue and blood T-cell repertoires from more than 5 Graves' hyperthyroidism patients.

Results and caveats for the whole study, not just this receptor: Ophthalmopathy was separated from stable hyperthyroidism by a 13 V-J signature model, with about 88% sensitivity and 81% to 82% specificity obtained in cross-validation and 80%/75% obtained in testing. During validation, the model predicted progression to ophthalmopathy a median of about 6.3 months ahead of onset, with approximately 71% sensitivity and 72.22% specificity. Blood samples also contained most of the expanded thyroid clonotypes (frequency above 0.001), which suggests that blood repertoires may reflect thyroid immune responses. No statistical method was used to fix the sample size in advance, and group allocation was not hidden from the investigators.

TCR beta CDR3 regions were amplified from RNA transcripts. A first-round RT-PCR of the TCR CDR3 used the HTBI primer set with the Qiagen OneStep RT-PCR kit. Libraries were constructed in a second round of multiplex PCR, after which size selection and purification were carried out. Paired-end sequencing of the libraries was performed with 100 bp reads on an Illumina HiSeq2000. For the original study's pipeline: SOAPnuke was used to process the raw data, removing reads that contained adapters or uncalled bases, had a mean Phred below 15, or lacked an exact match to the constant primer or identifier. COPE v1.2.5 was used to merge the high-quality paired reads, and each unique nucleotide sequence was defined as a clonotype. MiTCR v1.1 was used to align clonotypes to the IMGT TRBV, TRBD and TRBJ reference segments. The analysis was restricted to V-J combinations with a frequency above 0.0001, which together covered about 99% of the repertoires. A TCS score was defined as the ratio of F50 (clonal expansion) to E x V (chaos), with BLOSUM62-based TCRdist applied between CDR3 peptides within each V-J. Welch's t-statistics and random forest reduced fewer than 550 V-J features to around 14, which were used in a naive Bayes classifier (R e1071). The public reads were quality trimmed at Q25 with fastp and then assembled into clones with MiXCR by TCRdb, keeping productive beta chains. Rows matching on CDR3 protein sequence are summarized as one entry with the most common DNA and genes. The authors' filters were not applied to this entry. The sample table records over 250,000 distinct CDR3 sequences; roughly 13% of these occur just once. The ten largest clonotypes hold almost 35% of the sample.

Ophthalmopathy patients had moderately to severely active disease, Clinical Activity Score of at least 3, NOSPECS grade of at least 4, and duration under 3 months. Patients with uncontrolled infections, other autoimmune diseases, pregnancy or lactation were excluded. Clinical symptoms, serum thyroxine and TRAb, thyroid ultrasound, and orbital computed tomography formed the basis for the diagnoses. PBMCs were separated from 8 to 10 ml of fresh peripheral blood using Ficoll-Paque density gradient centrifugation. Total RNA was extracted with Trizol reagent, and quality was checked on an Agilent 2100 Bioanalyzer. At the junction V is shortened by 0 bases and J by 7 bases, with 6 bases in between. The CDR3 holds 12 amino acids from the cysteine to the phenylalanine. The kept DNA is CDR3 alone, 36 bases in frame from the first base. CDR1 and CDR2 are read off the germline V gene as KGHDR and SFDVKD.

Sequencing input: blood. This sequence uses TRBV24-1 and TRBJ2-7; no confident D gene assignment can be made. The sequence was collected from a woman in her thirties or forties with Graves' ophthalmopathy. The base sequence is TGTGCCACCAGTGATTTGAGCCGGGAGCAGTACTTC. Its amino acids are CATSDLSREQYF.